These T cell receptor beta chains were read from a single sample in a study of blood T cells in healthy people across ages. One entry per CDR3 protein results from TCRdb running MiXCR on the 5' RACE reads. In the table there are about 1.4 million distinct CDR3 sequences, roughly 59% of which are singletons. The sample consisted of blood. The receptors were gathered from a man in his late teens or twenties in good health. The CDR3 runs from the conserved cysteine through the conserved F or W. Fields, in order: V gene, D gene, J gene, clone size, CDR3 DNA, CDR3 protein. D genes are given only for firm matches. The size field is filled for only some rows; it gives once, few, many or a size class.

>TRBV18|NA|TRBJ1-6|NA
TGTGCCAGCTCACCACAATGGGGTAGGACGATGTCACCCCTCCACTTT
CASSPQWGRTMSPLHF
>TRBV12-3/TRBV12-4|TRBD2|TRBJ2-1|NA
TGTGCCAGCAGTTTGGGGCAGAACAGCGGGAGGAGGGGCAATGAGCAGTTCTTC
CASSLGQNSGRRGNEQFF
>TRBV7-2|NA|TRBJ2-7|NA
TGTGCCAGCAGGGCCCCGGGGCTAACAGACTACGAGCAGTACTTC
CASRAPGLTDYEQYF
>TRBV25-1|TRBD1|TRBJ2-5|NA
TGTGCCAGCAGTGATGAGACAGGGTCAGTTCTTCCGAGGGAGACCCAGTACTTC
CASSDETGSVLPRETQYF
>TRBV7-9|NA|TRBJ2-3|NA
TGTGCCAGCAGCCCGTGGACAGGGAGGGGATCAGATACGCAGTATTTT
CASSPWTGRGSDTQYF
>TRBV3-1|NA|TRBJ1-3|NA
TGTGCCAGCAGCCAAGATCTAGGACAGGGAAACACCATATATTTT
CASSQDLGQGNTIYF
>TRBV6-2/TRBV6-3|TRBD1|TRBJ2-1|NA
TGTGCCAGCAGCCTGGACAGGGCTATACAGTTCTTC
CASSLDRAIQFF
>TRBV27|TRBD1|TRBJ2-7|NA
TGTGCCAGCAGTTTATTGGGACAGGGGGGCTCCTACGAGCAGTACTTC
CASSLLGQGGSYEQYF
>TRBV5-5|NA|TRBJ2-7|NA
TGTGCCACCGGGGGAGGCGCCCGTTCCTACGAGCAGTACTTC
CATGGGARSYEQYF
>TRBV29-1|TRBD2|TRBJ2-3|few
TGCAGCGTTGAAAGCGGGGCGCCTGGTAACACAGATACGCAGTATTTT
CSVESGAPGNTDTQYF
>TRBV20-1|NA|TRBJ2-1|many
TGCAGTGCTAGGGACAGAGGTTACAATGAGCAGTTCTTC
CSARDRGYNEQFF
>TRBV27|NA|TRBJ1-1|NA
TGTGCCAGCAGTTTATTGGGGGCGGGTGAAGCTTTCTTT
CASSLLGAGEAFF
>TRBV20-1|NA|TRBJ2-3|NA
TGCAGTGCTGCCTGGCCCAAGGCAGACGTTTTCGGTGATACGCAGTATTTT
CSAAWPKADVFGDTQYF
>TRBV19|TRBD2|TRBJ2-1|NA
TGTGCCAGTAGTCTTCAAGCGGGAGGTCATAATGAGCAGTTCTTC
CASSLQAGGHNEQFF
>TRBV20-1|TRBD2|TRBJ2-1|NA
TGCAGTGCTAGAGATGCGGGACTAGCCTTCAATGAGCAGTTCTTC
CSARDAGLAFNEQFF
>TRBV11-2|TRBD1|TRBJ2-2|NA
TGTGCCAGCAGCTACAAACAGGGGGCGTACGGGGAGCTGTTTTTT
CASSYKQGAYGELFF
>TRBV29-1|NA|TRBJ2-7|NA
TGCAGCGCTCAGGGCGGGCGGTCTTCCTACGAGCAGTACTTC
CSAQGGRSSYEQYF
>TRBV12-5|NA|TRBJ2-5|few
TGTGCTAGTGCCCGCGAGGGGTTCGGGGAGACCCAGTACTTC
CASAREGFGETQYF
>TRBV3-1|TRBD1|TRBJ1-2|NA
TGTGCCAGCAGCGTTCAATCCGGGACAGCTAACTATGGCTACACCTTC
CASSVQSGTANYGYTF
>TRBV7-9|NA|TRBJ2-4|NA
TGTGCCAGCAGCACCGGACACAGCCAGGAGCAGTACTTC
CASSTGHSQEQYF
>TRBV10-2|NA|TRBJ2-7|NA
TGCGCCAGCAGTGACAGGGGCAACGAGCAGTACTTC
CASSDRGNEQYF
>TRBV29-1|NA|TRBJ2-3|NA
TGCAGCGTTGAAAACCTGGTTCGGGAGGGGGCATACACAGATACGCAGTATTTT
CSVENLVREGAYTDTQYF
>TRBV7-9|NA|TRBJ2-1|NA
TGTGCCAGCAGCTTAGACGGGAGCAGTTTTTATGGGCAGTTCTTC
CASSLDGSSFYGQFF
>TRBV14|NA|TRBJ2-3|NA
TGTGCCAGCAGCCAAGATACCGGCGGATATACGCAGTATTTT
CASSQDTGGYTQYF
>TRBV6-2/TRBV6-3|TRBD2|TRBJ2-5|few
TGTGCCAGCCATCGGACTAGCGGCCAAGAGACCCAGTACTTC
CASHRTSGQETQYF
>TRBV11-2|TRBD2|TRBJ2-5|NA
TGTGCCAGCAGCTTCACGTTCGGCGGGAGGTCGTTGGAGACCCAGTACTTC
CASSFTFGGRSLETQYF
>TRBV20-1|TRBD2|TRBJ2-1|NA
TGCAGTGCGGATCCCCGGACTAGCCCCGACAATGAGCAGTTCTTC
CSADPRTSPDNEQFF
>TRBV20-1|TRBD2|TRBJ2-7|NA
TGCAGTGCAAAATCCGGGACTAGCGGCTACGAGCAGTACTTC
CSAKSGTSGYEQYF
>TRBV4-1|TRBD1|TRBJ1-4|NA
TGCGCCAGCAGCCACCTGACAGGGGGAGGTGAAAAACTGTTTTTT
CASSHLTGGGEKLFF
>TRBV12-3/TRBV12-4|TRBD1|TRBJ2-2|NA
TGTGCCTCACGGACAGGGAGTGTTTCCACCGGGGAGCTGTTTTTT
CASRTGSVSTGELFF
>TRBV29-1|NA|TRBJ1-2|NA
TGCAGCGATGACACGGTCTATGGCTACACCTTC
CSDDTVYGYTF
>TRBV7-8|TRBD1|TRBJ2-1|NA
TGTGCCAGCAGCCGGGACAGGCCATACAATGAGCAGTTCTTC
CASSRDRPYNEQFF
>TRBV29-1|NA|TRBJ1-1|few
TGCAGCGTTGCTATAATGAACACTGAAGCTTTCTTT
CSVAIMNTEAFF
>TRBV6-2/TRBV6-3|TRBD1|TRBJ2-6|NA
TGTGCCAGCTTGGACAGGGCTGATGGGGCCAACGTCCTGACTTTC
CASLDRADGANVLTF
>TRBV5-1|TRBD1|TRBJ1-2|NA
TGCGCCAGCAGCTTGGGCGGACAGGGGCTGTCGGTCTATGGCTACACCTTC
CASSLGGQGLSVYGYTF
>TRBV7-9|NA|TRBJ2-1|few
TGTGCCAGCAGTCAGCCGGGACTCCTCTCGGGTGAGCAGTTCTTC
CASSQPGLLSGEQFF
>TRBV12-3/TRBV12-4|TRBD1|TRBJ2-5|NA
TGTGCCAGCAGGTCGGGCCTAGCCAGGGGGACGGAGACCCAGTACTTC
CASRSGLARGTETQYF
>TRBV7-2|NA|TRBJ2-5|NA
TGTGCCAGCAGCTTGGGGGTGATCGAAGAGACCCAGTACTTC
CASSLGVIEETQYF
>TRBV4-3|NA|TRBJ1-1|few
TGCGCCAGCAGCCAAGATTTCGACACTGAAGCTTTCTTT
CASSQDFDTEAFF
>TRBV27|NA|TRBJ2-7|NA
TGTGCCAGCACCCGGGCTGGGCGGGGAAACTCCTACGAGCAGTACTTC
CASTRAGRGNSYEQYF
>TRBV27|TRBD2|TRBJ2-7|NA
TGTGCCAGCAGACTACTAGCGGGGGGGGACGAGCAGTACTTC
CASRLLAGGDEQYF
>TRBV4-1|TRBD1|TRBJ2-7|NA
TGCGCCAGCAGCCACTTGACAGGGGGTCTGTACGAGCAGTACTTC
CASSHLTGGLYEQYF
>TRBV20-1|TRBD2|TRBJ2-2|NA
TGCAGTGCTAGAGGGCGGGAGGGCCTAACCGGGGAGCTGTTTTTT
CSARGREGLTGELFF
>TRBV4-2|TRBD1|TRBJ2-7|few
TGTGCCAGCAGCCAAGCCGACAGGGTCTACGAGCAGTACTTC
CASSQADRVYEQYF
>TRBV6-5|NA|TRBJ2-7|NA
TGTGCCAGCAGTTACCAAGTCGGGACACCCTACGAGCAGTACTTC
CASSYQVGTPYEQYF
>TRBV6-1|NA|TRBJ2-7|NA
TGTGCCAGCAGCGAACCAGGGTGGTACGAGCAGTACTTC
CASSEPGWYEQYF
>TRBV25-1|TRBD2|TRBJ2-7|NA
TGTGCCAGCATGCTAGCGGGGTCCCTCGAGCAGTACTTC
CASMLAGSLEQYF
>TRBV7-9|NA|TRBJ1-1|few
TGTGCCAGCAGCTTGGCGGGTAGCGGAACTGAAGCTTTCTTT
CASSLAGSGTEAFF
>TRBV13|NA|TRBJ2-7|few
TGTGCCAGCAGCCCCCAGGAGAGCTCCTACGAGCAGTACTTC
CASSPQESSYEQYF
>TRBV18|NA|TRBJ1-2|NA
TGTGCCAGCTCACCAGCGGGCAAAGAAGGCTACACCTTC
CASSPAGKEGYTF
>TRBV6-5|TRBD1|TRBJ2-7|few
TGTGCCAGCAGTTGGGGACAGCCCTACGAGCAGTACTTC
CASSWGQPYEQYF
>TRBV6-1|TRBD2|TRBJ2-3|NA
TGTGCCAGCCGACTAGCGGGAGGGCCGGATACGCAGTATTTT
CASRLAGGPDTQYF